These 3 T cell receptor beta chains originate from one sample sequenced in a study of T cell responses to AZD1222 COVID-19 vaccine. Assay: immunoSEQ multiplex PCR; the TCRdb copy retains only in-frame clones and omits some. This table has some 150,000 clones, approximately 88% appearing once. The sample consisted of peripheral blood, taken on day 0 of MenACWY control vaccination. The receptor source for this set is an adult in good health.

V is TRBV3-1 (or the pseudogene TRBV3-2) and J is TRBJ2-1; D is possibly TRBD1 or TRBD2 (5 bases each). The CDR3 has 16 residues. With 1 base removed from V and 2 bases from J, the gap between germline ends came to 12 bases. Per the germline V gene, CDR1 is LGHDT and CDR2 is YNNKEL (reference sequence). The CDR3 sequence: CASSQGGTAAYNEQFF. In DNA form, the CDR3 reads TGTGCCAGCAGCCAAGGGGGGACGGCCGCCTACAATGAGCAGTTCTTC.

The chain combines TRBV20-1 with TRBJ1-2, with D hard to call. This CDR3 is built from 12 residues. Germline values: CDR1 DFQATT, CDR2 SNEGSKA (reference sequence). Deletions cut 3 bases from V and 8 bases from J, with 13 bases between. CDR3 DNA sequence: TGCAGTGCTAGTTATGGATTGGGGGGCTACACCTTC. Translated, it gives CSASYGLGGYTF.

The V gene is TRBV4-3, the J gene TRBJ1-1, with D unresolved. Germline V gene lookup returns CDR1 LGHNA and CDR2 YSLEER. This CDR3 comprises 14 residues. Trimming removed 0 bases at V and 4 bases at J, with 9 bases between. The CDR3 nucleotides read TGCGCCAGCAGCCAAGATTCCCACCTCACTGAAGCTTTCTTT. Encoded protein: CASSQDSHLTEAFF.